This passage covers 28 T cell receptor beta chains from one sample sequenced in a study of monozygotic twins with inflammatory bowel disease. With the 5' RACE reads reprocessed, TCRdb shows one record per CDR3 protein and no DNA. This sample's table has 350,000 to 400,000 distinct CDR3 sequences. Sequenced: blood. These receptors originate from a human donor with ulcerative colitis or Crohn's disease, or a healthy co-twin of an affected twin (not recorded which).

V is TRBV7-6 and J is TRBJ2-7; TCRdb gives TRBD1 as the D gene, but with no DNA this cannot be confirmed. This CDR3 has 14 residues. Germline V gives CDR1 SGHVS, CDR2 FNYEAQ. The CDR3 sequence: CASSSGRDSYEQYF.

V gene TRBV2 combines with J gene TRBJ2-1; TCRdb's D gene call, TRBD2, goes unchecked for lack of DNA. This CDR3 region has 17 residues. CDR1 is SNHLY, CDR2 FYNNEI, per germline. This CDR3 is CASSGWDKPNSYNEQFF.

The chain is built from TRBV12-3 or TRBV12-4 and TRBJ1-6; as DNA is missing, the TRBD1 call by TCRdb cannot be tested. This CDR3 is 15 amino acids long. CDR3 protein: CASSLIAGVGSPLHF.

This CDR3 reads CSATPYRTTNEKLFF. The V and J genes are TRBV20-1 and TRBJ1-4; without DNA, the TCRdb call of TRBD1 cannot be checked. From germline, CDR1 is DFQATT and CDR2 SNEGSKA (reference sequence). The CDR3 is 15 amino acids.

V usage is TRBV20-1 and J usage is TRBJ1-4; the TRBD1 assignment by TCRdb is unverifiable without DNA. Per germline, CDR1 DFQATT and CDR2 SNEGSKA (reference sequence). The CDR3 loop spans 14 amino acids. This chain's CDR3 is CSARAGLINEKLFF.

The chain couples TRBV6-2 or TRBV6-3 to TRBJ1-5; the D call of TRBD1 rests on TCRdb alone, since no DNA is present to check it. The CDR3 runs 15 residues. Germline CDR1 reads MNHEY; CDR2 reads SVGEGT. The chain's CDR3 is CACTVRGQGDQPQHF.

The chain is built from TRBV5-1 and TRBJ2-7. CDR1 and CDR2 from the germline V gene are SGHRS and YFSETQ. The CDR3 has 13 residues. This CDR3 reads CASSFPGSYEQYF.

The chain carries TRBV4-2 and TRBJ1-3; TCRdb names TRBD1, which stays unverified in the absence of DNA. The germline CDR1 and CDR2 sequences are LGHNA and YNFKEQ. CDR3 length equals 15 residues. CDR3 amino acids: CASSEGDASGNTIYF.

The chain is built from TRBV12-3 or TRBV12-4 and TRBJ2-2; the TCRdb call, TRBD2, lacks DNA for checking. The CDR3 totals 15 residues. The CDR3 region is CASSYPGTGTGELFF.

The rearrangement joins TRBV11-2 to TRBJ2-2; TCRdb names TRBD1, which stays unverified in the absence of DNA. Germline assignment: CDR1 SGHAT and CDR2 FQNNGV. The CDR3 is made up of 16 amino acids. CDR3 loop: CASSPPLTGNTGELFF.

The chain recombines TRBV6-1 with TRBJ1-6; the D gene TCRdb calls, TRBD1, cannot be checked with no DNA. Germline CDR1 reads MNHNS; CDR2 reads SASEGT. The CDR3 is 16 amino acids. This chain's CDR3 is CASTTDRRVGNSPLHF.

The J gene is TRBJ2-2, the V gene TRBV10-3; TCRdb indicates TRBD1, and absent DNA this call remains unverified. The CDR3 covers 15 residues. Germline-derived CDR1 and CDR2 are ENHRY and SYGVKD. CDR3 protein: CAIRPGQGYTGELFF.

CDR3 region: CASSSQKTGVPYEQYF. The chain carries TRBV21-1 and TRBJ2-7; the D call from TCRdb, TRBD1, cannot be confirmed without DNA. TRBV21-1 is a known pseudogene. The CDR3 has 16 residues.

The chain carries TRBV4-1 and TRBJ2-7. The CDR3 runs 16 residues. The germline V gene has CDR1 MGHRA and CDR2 YSYEKL. The CDR3 reads CASSPVGNPIGHEQYF.

The chain has TRBV12-3 or TRBV12-4 and TRBJ2-6; TCRdb designates TRBD1, a call that cannot be tested without DNA. CDR3 size: 16 residues. The CDR3 is CASSPTGAVGANVLTF.

The rearrangement joins TRBV9 to TRBJ2-1; TCRdb's D call of TRBD1 is untestable without DNA. Germline V lookup: CDR1 SGDLS, CDR2 YYNGEE. CDR3 length equals 17 residues. The CDR3 reads CASSVAVGTGGDNEQFF.

The genes are TRBV7-3 and TRBJ1-6; TCRdb gives TRBD1 as the D gene, but with no DNA this cannot be confirmed. The germline V gene has CDR1 SGHTA and CDR2 FQGTGA. The CDR3 is 21 residues long. The CDR3 loop reads CASSPPVSRGQLRSYNSPLHF.

The V gene is TRBV5-1, the J gene TRBJ2-1. This CDR3 spans 18 amino acids. Germline-derived CDR1 and CDR2 are SGHRS and YFSETQ. This CDR3 is CASSLVMQDQSSYNEQFF.

The rearrangement uses TRBV9 and TRBJ2-1; TCRdb's D call of TRBD2 is untestable without DNA. Germline V lookup: CDR1 SGDLS, CDR2 YYNGEE. The CDR3 runs 16 residues. This CDR3 is CASSADVIGSRSEQFF.

This CDR3 is CASSVELAGASSYNEQFF. J is TRBJ2-1 and V is TRBV9; checking the TCRdb D call of TRBD2 is not possible without DNA. CDR1 is SGDLS, CDR2 YYNGEE, per germline. This CDR3 comprises 18 residues.

The chain combines TRBV5-1 with TRBJ2-7; no DNA is available, so the TRBD1 call from TCRdb remains unchecked. Germline V gives CDR1 SGHRS, CDR2 YFSETQ. This CDR3 contains 14 residues. CDR3 amino acids: CASSLGSRSYEQYF.

The V call is TRBV7-9, the J call TRBJ1-1; TCRdb's assignment of TRBD1 cannot be checked, as there is no DNA. CDR3 size: 16 residues. Germline-derived CDR1 and CDR2 are SEHNR and FQNEAQ (reference sequence). The CDR3 reads CASSLGLVRVNTEAFF.

Here the CDR3 reads CASSQAERQGVYEQYF. The V and J genes are TRBV4-1 and TRBJ2-7; TCRdb's D gene call, TRBD1, goes unchecked for lack of DNA. This CDR3 comprises 16 residues. Germline assignment: CDR1 MGHRA and CDR2 YSYEKL.

The chain joins TRBV12-3 or TRBV12-4 to TRBJ2-3; TCRdb's assignment of TRBD2 cannot be checked, as there is no DNA. CDR3 length: 15 residues. CDR3 protein: CAGAEAGGPSDTQYF.

This sequence joins TRBV24-1 and TRBJ2-5; TCRdb returns TRBD2, unconfirmable since there is no DNA. The CDR3 has 18 amino acids. Germline loops: CDR1 KGHDR, CDR2 SFDVKD. CDR3 residues: CATSDLPTSGGYQETQYF.

The chain links TRBV6-1 to TRBJ2-7; checking the TCRdb D call of TRBD2 is not possible without DNA. Germline loops: CDR1 MNHNS, CDR2 SASEGT. The CDR3 spans 12 residues. CDR3 protein: CASSTGGHEQYF.

The chain uses TRBV6-5 and TRBJ2-7. Germline assignment: CDR1 MNHEY and CDR2 SVGAGI. There are 16 residues in the CDR3. The chain's CDR3 is CASSYSNGAHSYEQYF.

V is TRBV12-3 or TRBV12-4 and J is TRBJ1-2; TCRdb reports TRBD1, a call that lacks DNA to check it against. This CDR3 is 14 amino acids long. CDR3 sequence: CASSLIGQNYGYTF.